Following are 10 T cell receptor beta chains from one sample sequenced in a study of T cells after yellow fever vaccination. One entry per CDR3 protein results from TCRdb running MiXCR on the 5' RACE reads. The sample has hundreds of thousands of distinct CDR3 sequences, around a sixth seen once. Sequenced here: PBMCs, sampled before the yellow fever booster vaccination. These receptors all stem from a man aged 18 to 30 who received the YFV17D yellow fever vaccine.

The J gene is TRBJ1-5, the V gene TRBV12-3 or TRBV12-4; D is unclear. The CDR3 loop spans 13 amino acids. V lost 6 bases to trimming and J lost 1 base, with 7 bases between them. CDR3 sequence (DNA): TGTGCCAGCAGGCGTGGAAGCAATCAGCCCCAGCATTTT. It yields the protein CASRRGSNQPQHF.

J is TRBJ1-1 and V is TRBV4-2, with unresolved D. CDR1 LGHNA and CDR2 YNFKEQ come from the germline V gene. This CDR3 is built from 13 residues. The V end lost 1 base, the J end lost 1 base, and 4 bases lay between the germline ends. For the CDR3, the DNA is TGTGCCAGCAGCCAAGGGACGAACACTGAAGCTTTCTTT. It yields the protein CASSQGTNTEAFF.

A few counts support this clonotype. The chain recombines TRBV9 with TRBJ2-4; perhaps D is TRBD1 or TRBD2 (5 bases each). Trimming took 4 bases from V and 3 from J, leaving 11 bases between them. This CDR3 spans 14 amino acids. CDR1 is SGDLS and CDR2 is YYNGEE in the germline V gene. The CDR3 here is CASSPEGRKNIQYF. In DNA, the CDR3 is TGTGCCAGCAGCCCTGAGGGGCGCAAAAACATTCAGTACTTC.

A few counts support this clonotype. The chain joins TRBV27 to TRBJ2-1; 8 bases align to TRBD2. V shed 6 bases and J 7 bases; nucleotides not matched to a gene: 8. CDR1 is MNHEY, CDR2 SMNVEV, per germline (reference sequence). The CDR3 has 14 residues. CDR3 protein: CASSLERGWNEQFF. Here the CDR3 DNA reads TGTGCCAGCAGCCTGGAGCGGGGGTGGAATGAGCAGTTCTTC.

The rearrangement joins TRBV4-1 to TRBJ2-3, with D unresolved. V lost 2 bases to trimming and J lost 11 bases, with 17 bases between them. Germline CDR1 and CDR2: MGHRA and YSYEKL. The CDR3 extends over 14 amino acids. CDR3 region: CASSQLLGLVGQYF. In DNA, the CDR3 is TGCGCCAGCAGCCAACTTCTGGGCTTAGTAGGGCAGTATTTT.

This clonotype has more than one count but fewer than ten. This rearrangement joins TRBV20-1 to TRBJ2-1; D remains unclear. CDR3 size: 15 residues. Germline lookup yields CDR1 DFQATT and CDR2 SNEGSKA (reference sequence). V dropped 0 bases and J dropped 10 bases, with 19 bases sitting between them. CDR3 loop: CSARDPRTITMEQFF. CDR3 coding DNA: TGCAGTGCTAGAGATCCACGGACCATCACGATGGAGCAGTTCTTC.

In this sample, this clonotype turned up a few times. J is TRBJ2-3 and V is TRBV7-2; 7 nucleotides align to TRBD2. Per germline, CDR1 SGHTA and CDR2 FQGNSA. The length of the CDR3 is 15 residues. V was clipped by 5 bases and J by 8 bases; unmatched bases: 13. CDR3 loop: CASSMGTTVAATQYF. Here the CDR3 DNA reads TGTGCCAGCAGCATGGGGACTACTGTGGCGGCTACGCAGTATTTT. The full variable domain, completed using reference TRBV7-2 and TRBJ2-3, is GAGVSQSPSNKVTEKGKDVELRCDPISGHTALYWYRQSLGQGLEFLIYFQGNSAPDKSGLPSDRFSAERTGGSVSTLTIQRTQQEDSAVYLCASSMGTTVAATQYFGPGTRLTVL.

This clonotype showed up many times. V usage is TRBV6-5 and J usage is TRBJ1-1; D unresolved. Trimming took off 2 bases at V and 3 bases at J, with 4 bases between the two ends. CDR1 is MNHEY, CDR2 SVGAGI, per germline. This CDR3 contains 12 residues. Written as DNA, the CDR3 is TGTGCCAGCAGTTACGGGGACACTGAAGCTTTCTTT. Protein product: CASSYGDTEAFF.

The rearrangement joins TRBV7-9 to TRBJ1-2; D is unresolved. V was clipped by 2 bases and J by 8 bases, with 9 bases between them. Looked up from germline, CDR1 is SEHNR and CDR2 is FQNEAQ (reference sequence). The CDR3 is made up of 12 amino acids. The CDR3, as DNA: TGTGCCAGCAGCTTACCCGAGCCGGGCTACACCTTC. Protein product: CASSLPEPGYTF.

Only a few counts were recorded for this clonotype. This chain links TRBV29-1 with TRBJ1-1; 10 positions match TRBD1. J was trimmed by 4 bases and V by 6 bases; bases with no gene match: 14. CDR1 is SQVTM and CDR2 is ANQGSEA in the germline V gene. This CDR3 is built from 16 residues. CDR3 DNA: TGCAGCGTCGAACGACAGGGGGCCATAGCGGCCACTGAAGCTTTCTTT. Amino acid sequence: CSVERQGAIAATEAFF.